Below, 21 T cell receptor beta chains from the same sample are listed, as sequenced in a study of beta chain features in type 1 diabetes. Study-wide results and limits: The study found moderately but significantly shorter TCRB CDR3s in all four CD4+ subsets of Type 1 diabetes patients.

The study reverse transcribed the entire isolated RNA, so it sequenced expressed TCRB transcripts. TCRdb keeps only in-frame clones here, not all; method: immunoSEQ multiplex PCR. The table includes about 260,000 clones, around 21% detected once. These receptors have no known antigen. Specimen: naive CD4+ T cells from blood. These receptor sequences come from a woman aged 40 to 50 with type 1 diabetes.

The V and J genes are TRBV19 and TRBJ2-3; D remains unclear. The CDR3 extends over 14 amino acids. The V gene lost 4 bases and the J gene lost 5 bases, with 13 bases spanning the gap. The germline V gene has CDR1 LNHDA and CDR2 SQIVND (reference sequence). CDR3 in DNA: TGTGCCAGTAGTAAGCAGGTAGTAGGAGATACGCAGTATTTT. It codes for CASSKQVVGDTQYF.

The V gene is TRBV18, the J gene TRBJ2-5; D might be TRBD2 (6 bases). V was cut by 2 bases and J by 3 bases, with 16 bases left in between. This CDR3 is 16 amino acids long. CDR1 and CDR2 (germline): KGHSH, LQKENI. The CDR3 DNA reads as TGTGCCAGCTCACCAATGCCCAGCGGAGGGGAAGAGACCCAGTACTTC. Amino acids: CASSPMPSGGEETQYF. The full variable domain, rest sourced from reference TRBV18 and TRBJ2-5, is NAGVMQNPRHLVRRRGQEARLRCSPMKGHSHVYWYRQLPEEGLKFMVYLQKENIIDESGMPKERFSAEFPKEGPSILRIQQVVRGDSAAYFCASSPMPSGGEETQYFGPGTRLLVL.

The chain uses TRBV10-3 and TRBJ2-5, with TRBD2 identical over 10 bases. From germline, CDR1 is ENHRY and CDR2 SYGVKD. This CDR3 has 14 amino acids. J lost 5 bases, V lost 6 bases, and 6 bases had no gene match. The CDR3 DNA sequence: TGTGCCATCAGGCCCTCGACTAGCGGGGAGACCCAGTACTTC. Amino acid sequence: CAIRPSTSGETQYF.

The chain employs TRBV5-1 and TRBJ1-2; TRBD1 matches at 7 bases. Trimming removed 4 bases from V and 8 bases from J; junction bases left unmatched: 11. Germline CDR1 is SGHRS and CDR2 is YFSETQ. This CDR3 spans 14 amino acids. CDR3 DNA: TGCGCCAGCAGCCCCAGACAGGGAATGGAAGGCTACACCTTC. Protein product: CASSPRQGMEGYTF.

The CDR3 spells CAWSVLSAYGYTF. In DNA, the CDR3 is TGTGCCTGGAGTGTACTTTCTGCCTATGGCTACACCTTC. The chain has TRBV30 and TRBJ1-2; D gene uncertain. The CDR3 is 13 residues long. The V end was cut by 0 bases, the J end by 4 bases, with 9 bases between. Germline lookup yields CDR1 GTSNPN and CDR2 SVGIG (reference sequence).

This clone has only a few counts. The sample holds other DNA sequences that translate to the same CDR3. Here the CDR3 DNA reads TGTGCCAGCTCACCAGACAGGCCTAACTATGGCTACACCTTC. This sequence encodes CASSPDRPNYGYTF. The chain has TRBV18 and TRBJ1-2; the D gene is possibly TRBD1 (6 bases). The V and J ends lost 2 bases and 0 bases respectively, with 7 bases between them. Germline CDR1 KGHSH, CDR2 LQKENI. The CDR3 sequence is 14 residues long.

The chain is built from TRBV29-1 and TRBJ1-2; 7 nucleotides line up with TRBD1. V lost 0 bases to trimming and J lost 8 bases; unmatched junction nucleotides: 15. The CDR3 is 16 amino acids. Germline loops: CDR1 SQVTM, CDR2 ANQGSEA. The CDR3 is CSVEDSGQGVYKGYTF. CDR3 bases: TGCAGCGTTGAAGACTCGGGGCAGGGGGTTTATAAGGGCTACACCTTC.

Points on this clone: Other DNA sequences of this sample code for an identical CDR3. This chain uses TRBV30 with TRBJ1-1; no definite D call. The ends were cut back, 4 bases at V and 3 bases at J, with 6 bases in the middle. Per the germline V gene, CDR1 is GTSNPN and CDR2 is SVGIG (reference sequence). The CDR3 sequence is 11 residues long. The CDR3, as DNA: TGTGCCTGGACGGCGGACACTGAAGCTTTCTTT. Translating gives CAWTADTEAFF.

The rearrangement links TRBV7-3 to TRBJ2-3, with 12 nucleotides matching TRBD2. CDR3 size: 15 residues. With 2 bases clipped from V and 6 bases from J, the junction kept 3 bases outside the gene matches. Germline V gene data show CDR1 as SGHTA and CDR2 as FQGTGA. This CDR3 is CASSLGTSGSDTQYF. The DNA for the CDR3 is TGTGCCAGCAGCTTAGGGACTAGCGGGTCCGATACGCAGTATTTT.

The V call is TRBV5-1, the J call TRBJ2-7; 8 positions agree with TRBD2. V gave up 1 base and J gave up 5 bases; unmatched junction bases: 8. From germline, CDR1 is SGHRS and CDR2 YFSETQ. The CDR3 totals 15 residues. CDR3 DNA sequence: TGCGCCAGCAGCTTGAGTCTAGCGGGTACCCACGAGCAGTACTTC. It is translated as CASSLSLAGTHEQYF.

The chain links TRBV30 to TRBJ2-3, with TRBD2 matching over 13 bases. The V and J ends lost 1 base and 6 bases, in that order; junction bases with no gene match: 10. The CDR3 loop spans 17 amino acids. Germline V gene lookup returns CDR1 GTSNPN and CDR2 SVGIG (reference sequence). CDR3 residues: CAWSAGLAGNLGDTQYF. Written as DNA, the CDR3 is TGTGCCTGGAGTGCGGGACTAGCGGGGAACCTTGGGGATACGCAGTATTTT.

Only a few counts were recorded for this clone. The chain links TRBV25-1 to TRBJ2-3; D gene uncertain. CDR1 and CDR2 (germline): MGHDK, SYGVNS. The CDR3 runs 13 residues. V was cut by 3 bases and J by 1 base, with 5 bases left in between. CDR3 protein: CASSDGGTDTQYF. The CDR3 bases are TGTGCCAGCAGTGACGGAGGCACAGATACGCAGTATTTT. Together with reference TRBV25-1 and TRBJ2-3, the CDR3 gives the full variable domain: EADIYQTPRYLVIGTGKKITLECSQTMGHDKMYWYQQDPGMELHLIHYSYGVNSTEKGDLSSESTVSRIRTEHFPLTLESARPSHTSQYLCASSDGGTDTQYFGPGTRLTVL.

This clone occurred a few times. V usage is TRBV9 and J usage is TRBJ2-3, with TRBD1 as a possible D gene (6 bases). The length of the CDR3 is 15 residues. Between the trimmed V and J ends, which lost 0 bases and 3 bases, there was a span of 11 bases. From germline, CDR1 is SGDLS and CDR2 YYNGEE. As DNA, the CDR3 is TGTGCCAGCAGCGTAGTGGAAGGGGGTACAGATACGCAGTATTTT. Amino acid sequence: CASSVVEGGTDTQYF.

The V call is TRBV15, the J call TRBJ2-3, with 11 bases aligning to TRBD2. Germline CDR1 and CDR2: LNHNV and YYDKDF (reference sequence). After removal of 5 bases from V and 2 bases from J, the junction contained 9 bases not matched to a gene. The CDR3 sequence is 17 residues long. CDR3 nucleotides: TGTGCCACCAGCTCAGGGCTAGCGGGGGGCATCACAGATACGCAGTATTTT. Protein sequence: CATSSGLAGGITDTQYF.

The chain employs TRBV6-5 and TRBJ1-2; D not resolved. Per the germline V gene, CDR1 is MNHEY and CDR2 is SVGAGI. The CDR3 spans 15 residues. V lost 0 bases and J 4 bases, leaving 12 bases between the germline ends. CDR3 sequence reads: CASSYSTMVGYGYTF. The CDR3 nucleotides read TGTGCCAGCAGTTACTCGACAATGGTTGGCTATGGCTACACCTTC.

This clone was recorded only once. The chain couples TRBV7-2 to TRBJ1-5; 7 nucleotides match TRBD1. There are 14 residues in the CDR3. Per germline, CDR1 SGHTA and CDR2 FQGNSA. V lost 3 bases to trimming and J lost 9 bases; unmatched junction nucleotides: 8. CDR3 region: CASSLGQPIPPQHF. For the CDR3, the DNA is TGTGCCAGCAGCTTGGGACAGCCCATCCCGCCCCAGCATTTT. The full variable domain, completed using reference TRBV7-2 and TRBJ1-5, is GAGVSQSPSNKVTEKGKDVELRCDPISGHTALYWYRQSLGQGLEFLIYFQGNSAPDKSGLPSDRFSAERTGGSVSTLTIQRTQQEDSAVYLCASSLGQPIPPQHFGDGTRLSIL.

The sample holds one count of this clone. V usage is TRBV7-7 and J usage is TRBJ2-5; the D gene is possibly TRBD1 (6 bases). V lost 2 bases and J 1 base, leaving 11 bases between the germline ends. The germline V gene encodes CDR1 SSHAT and CDR2 FNYEAQ (reference sequence). This CDR3 is 15 amino acids long. The CDR3, as DNA: TGTGCCAGCAGCTTACGGGGACACCTCCAAGAGACCCAGTACTTC. Protein sequence: CASSLRGHLQETQYF. Drawing the rest from reference TRBV7-7 and TRBJ2-5, the complete variable domain is GAGVSQSPRYKVTKRGQDVTLRCDPISSHATLYWYQQALGQGPEFLTYFNYEAQPDKSGLPSDRFSAERPEGSISTLTIQRTEQRDSAMYRCASSLRGHLQETQYFGPGTRLLVL.

The chain employs TRBV4-2 and TRBJ2-2; TRBD1 agrees at 7 bases. Germline V gene data show CDR1 as LGHNA and CDR2 as YNFKEQ. The CDR3 totals 17 residues. The junction had 7 bases not matched to a gene; V was cut back by 3 bases and J by 0 bases. The CDR3 nucleotides read TGTGCCAGCAGCCATGGTACGGGACAGACGAACACCGGGGAGCTGTTTTTT. Protein: CASSHGTGQTNTGELFF.

There are a few counts of this clone. The chain uses TRBV4-1 and TRBJ2-5; weak D call: TRBD2 (5 bases). This CDR3 region has 15 residues. V was cut by 4 bases and J by 4 bases, with 16 bases left in between. The V gene's germline CDR1 is MGHRA and CDR2 YSYEKL. Here the CDR3 DNA reads TGCGCCAGCAGCCTCCCCCTCGTTGGGAGAGAGACCCAGTACTTC. As protein: CASSLPLVGRETQYF.

This clone was seen more than once but under ten times. The chain carries TRBV27 and TRBJ2-7; 9 bases map to TRBD1. The CDR3 consists of 15 residues. Per germline, CDR1 MNHEY and CDR2 SMNVEV (reference sequence). V lost 5 bases, J lost 2 bases, and 7 bases stayed unmatched. Here the CDR3 reads CASSQGTGYTYEQYF. For the CDR3, the DNA is TGTGCCAGCAGTCAAGGGACAGGGTACACCTACGAGCAGTACTTC.

The table lists this clone with a few counts. The chain is built from TRBV29-1 and TRBJ2-5, with D hard to call. Germline loops: CDR1 SQVTM, CDR2 ANQGSEA. The CDR3 is 13 residues long. Trimming stripped 2 bases from V and 2 bases from J, with 9 bases between. The CDR3 spells CSVEKQPQETQYF. For the CDR3, the DNA is TGCAGCGTTGAAAAACAGCCACAAGAGACCCAGTACTTC.